The 3 T cell receptor beta chains presented below share a single source sample, sequenced in a study of blood T cells in healthy people across ages. For the second PCR, which ran for roughly 6 to 12 cycles, a sample-barcoded 5' primer and a J-beta primer mix were used. TCRdb reanalysed the 5' RACE reads using MiXCR and keeps one entry per CDR3 protein. The sample lists 600,000 to 650,000 distinct CDR3 sequences, approximately 59% seen once, with roughly 34% in the top ten. Sample: blood. All receptors derive from a man aged 55 to 70 in good health.

This clonotype has just one count. This chain links TRBV28 with TRBJ1-2, with a tentative D call TRBD1 (6 bases). Germline V gene lookup returns CDR1 MDHEN and CDR2 SYDVKM. V was shortened by 3 bases and J by 4 bases, with 12 bases between the two germline ends. The CDR3 extends over 14 amino acids. The CDR3 DNA reads TGTGCCAGCAGTTTGCAGGGGCGAGCCTATGGCTACACCTTC. Translation gives CASSLQGRAYGYTF.

The chain is built from TRBV27 and TRBJ1-6; TRBD1 aligns across 7 bases. After removal of 5 bases from V and 3 bases from J, the junction contained 7 bases not matched to a gene. Germline CDR1 MNHEY, CDR2 SMNVEV (reference sequence). This CDR3 contains 16 residues. In DNA, the CDR3 is TGTGCCAGCAGTCGGGGGACAGCGAACTATAATTCACCCCTCCACTTT. Protein: CASSRGTANYNSPLHF.

This clonotype has a count of ten or more. This rearrangement joins TRBV7-9 to TRBJ2-7; D might be TRBD1 (6 bases). The CDR3 runs 16 residues. V gave up 10 bases and J gave up 1 base, with 23 bases separating them. Per germline, CDR1 SEHNR and CDR2 FQNEAQ (reference sequence). Written as DNA, the CDR3 is TGTGCCACCTCCACCATAGCAGGGGATAGTTCCTACGAGCAGTACTTC. Translation gives CATSTIAGDSSYEQYF.